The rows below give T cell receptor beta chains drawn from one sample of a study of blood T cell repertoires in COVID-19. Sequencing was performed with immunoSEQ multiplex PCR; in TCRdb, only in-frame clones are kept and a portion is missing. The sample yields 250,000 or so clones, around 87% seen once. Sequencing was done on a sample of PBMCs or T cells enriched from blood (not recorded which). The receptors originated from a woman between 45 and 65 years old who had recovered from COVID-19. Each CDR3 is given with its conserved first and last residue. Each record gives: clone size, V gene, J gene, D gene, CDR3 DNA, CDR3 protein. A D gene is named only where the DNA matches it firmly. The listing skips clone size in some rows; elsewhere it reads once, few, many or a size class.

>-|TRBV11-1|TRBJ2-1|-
TGTGCCAGCAGCGGGACACGTTACAATGAGCAGTTCTTC
CASSGTRYNEQFF
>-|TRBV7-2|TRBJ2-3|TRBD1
TGTGCCAGCAGCCTTTGGACAGGGGGATACATAGATACGCAGTATTTT
CASSLWTGGYIDTQYF
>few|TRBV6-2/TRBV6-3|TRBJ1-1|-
TGTGCCAGCAGTTACGGACAGCTGGGAAACACTGAAGCTTTCTTT
CASSYGQLGNTEAFF
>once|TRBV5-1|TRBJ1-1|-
TGCGCCAGCAGAGTGGACACTAACACTGAAGCTTTCTTT
CASRVDTNTEAFF
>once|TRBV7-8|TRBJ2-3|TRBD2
TGTGCCAGCAGCCCGATCAGCGGGAGTGATACGCAGTATTTT
CASSPISGSDTQYF
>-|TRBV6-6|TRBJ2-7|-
TGTGCCAGCAGTTCCTCCCTGGGCGTCTACGAGCAGTACTTC
CASSSSLGVYEQYF
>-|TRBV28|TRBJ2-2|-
TGTGCCAGCAGTTTATTTAGGGGGATTAACACCGGGGAGCTGTTTTTT
CASSLFRGINTGELFF
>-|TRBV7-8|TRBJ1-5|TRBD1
TGTGCCAGCAGCTCCGGGATACCGGGACAGGGCAATCAGCCCCAGCATTTT
CASSSGIPGQGNQPQHF
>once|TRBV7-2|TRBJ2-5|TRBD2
TGTGCCAGCAGCAATAGCGGGAGGTCCCAAGAGACCCAGTACTTC
CASSNSGRSQETQYF
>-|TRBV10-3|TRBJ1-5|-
TGTGCCATCAGGTCGACAGGAGACAATCAGCCCCAGCATTTT
CAIRSTGDNQPQHF
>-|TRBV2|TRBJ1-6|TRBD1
TGTGCCAGGAGTAAACAGGGGGAAAATTCACCCCTCCACTTT
CARSKQGENSPLHF
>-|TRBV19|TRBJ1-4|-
TGTGCCACCCACTCCGGCACTGATTATCGGGTAAATGAAAAACTGTTTTTT
CATHSGTDYRVNEKLFF
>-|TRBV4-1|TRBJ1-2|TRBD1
TGCGCCAGCAGCCAAGTCGGGACAGGCTATGGCTACACCTTC
CASSQVGTGYGYTF
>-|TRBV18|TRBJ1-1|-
TGTGCCAGCTCACCACTTGGTGAATCGAGGACTGAAGCTTTCTTT
CASSPLGESRTEAFF
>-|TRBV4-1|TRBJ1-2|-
TGCGCCAGCAGCCAACACTCGGGACTAGCGGGTGACTATGGCTACACCTTC
CASSQHSGLAGDYGYTF
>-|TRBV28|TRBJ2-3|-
TGTGCCAGCAGTTTATCAACAGATACGCAGTATTTT
CASSLSTDTQYF
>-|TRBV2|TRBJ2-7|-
TGTGCCAGCGCAGTGCGGGACCACTCCTACGAGCAGTACTTC
CASAVRDHSYEQYF
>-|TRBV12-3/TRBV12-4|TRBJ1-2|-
TGTGCCAGCAGTCCTTTCAGGTACTATGGCTACACCTTC
CASSPFRYYGYTF
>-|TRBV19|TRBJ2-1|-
TGTGCCAGTAGGGTCGGAGCGGAGGCCTACAATGAGCAGTTCTTC
CASRVGAEAYNEQFF
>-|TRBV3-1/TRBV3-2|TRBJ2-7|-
TGTGCCAGCAGCCAAGAGGTCGGACGGGAGCTTCGCGAGCAGTACTTC
CASSQEVGRELREQYF
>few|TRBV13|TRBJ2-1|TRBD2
TGTGCCAGCAGCCCGAGACTAGCGGCCCTCAGCGAAGGGAAATACAATGAGCAGTTCTTC
CASSPRLAALSEGKYNEQFF
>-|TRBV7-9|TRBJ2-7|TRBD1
TGTGCCAGCAGCTTAGCGCTGGGACAGCAAAGCTACGAGCAGTACTTC
CASSLALGQQSYEQYF
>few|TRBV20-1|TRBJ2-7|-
TGCAGATTGGAGTTCCCCTACGAGCAGTACTTC
CRLEFPYEQYF
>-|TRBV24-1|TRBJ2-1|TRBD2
TGTGCCACCAGTGATTTGATTTTTGGGGGCCCCGGGACTAGCTTTCACGATGAGCAGTTCTTC
CATSDLIFGGPGTSFHDEQFF
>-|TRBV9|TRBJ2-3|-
TGTGCCAGCAGCCCCCGCCGGGGTTCAGATACGCAGTATTTT
CASSPRRGSDTQYF
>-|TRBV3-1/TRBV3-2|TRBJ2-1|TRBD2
TGTGCCAGCAGCCAAGCCCCTAGCGGTGGTGAGCAGTTCTTC
CASSQAPSGGEQFF
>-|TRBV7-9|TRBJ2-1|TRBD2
TGTGCCAGCAGCTTAATAGGACTAGCGGGTGACAATGAGCAGTTCTTC
CASSLIGLAGDNEQFF
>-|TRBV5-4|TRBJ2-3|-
TGTGCCAGCAGCCCGGAGAACGGGTTAGATACGCAGTATTTT
CASSPENGLDTQYF
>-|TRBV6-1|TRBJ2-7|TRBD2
TGTGCCAGCAGTGAATTTAGCGGGCAGTACGAGCAGTACTTC
CASSEFSGQYEQYF
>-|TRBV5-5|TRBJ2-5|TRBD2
TGTGCCAGCAGCCGGACTAGCGGGAGCGGTGAGACCCAGTACTTC
CASSRTSGSGETQYF
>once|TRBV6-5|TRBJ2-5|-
TGTGCCAGCAGTTCCCCACAGGAGACCCAGTACTTC
CASSSPQETQYF
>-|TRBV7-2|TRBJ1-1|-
TGTGCCAGCAGCTTCGAGCAGGGGTACACTGAAGCTTTCTTT
CASSFEQGYTEAFF
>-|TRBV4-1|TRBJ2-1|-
TGCGCCAGCAGCCCCTCGATTCGCGATGAGCAGTTCTTC
CASSPSIRDEQFF
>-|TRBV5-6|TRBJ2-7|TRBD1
TGTGCCAGCAGCTTGTACCCAGGGGGCAAGGCCTACGAGCAGTACTTC
CASSLYPGGKAYEQYF
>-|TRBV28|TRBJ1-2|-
TGTGCCGCAGCCCCCCGCGGCTATGGCTACACCTTC
CAAAPRGYGYTF
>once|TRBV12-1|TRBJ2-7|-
TGTGCCAGCAGCTCGACTAGCGGGTACTACGAGCAGTACTTC
CASSSTSGYYEQYF
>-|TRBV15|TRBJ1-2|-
TGTGCCACCAGCAGAACCCCGTGGGCGGGGCACAACTATGGCTACACCTTC
CATSRTPWAGHNYGYTF
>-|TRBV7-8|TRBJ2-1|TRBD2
TGTGCCAGCAACATACACCGGGGAGGGAATGAGCAGTTCTTC
CASNIHRGGNEQFF
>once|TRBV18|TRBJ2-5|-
TGTGCCAGCTCACCGGGGTTGATCGGGGTCGAGACCCAGTACTTC
CASSPGLIGVETQYF
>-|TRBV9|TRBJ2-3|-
TGTGCCAGCAGCGTAGTGTCTAGCTTGGATACGCAGTATTTT
CASSVVSSLDTQYF
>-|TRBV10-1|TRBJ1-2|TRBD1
TGCGCCAGCAGTGCGGTGGACAGGGTTTTTAAGGATGGCTACACCTTC
CASSAVDRVFKDGYTF
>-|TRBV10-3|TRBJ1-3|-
TGTGCCATCAGTCAACCGAGCTCTGGAAACACCATATATTTT
CAISQPSSGNTIYF
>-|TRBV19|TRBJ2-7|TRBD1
TGTGCCAGTAATCGGGCAGGGGGCTACCACGAGCAGTACTTC
CASNRAGGYHEQYF
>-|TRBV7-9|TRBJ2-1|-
TGTGCCAGCAGCTCCGGAAATCAGGTCGGTGAGCAGTTCTTC
CASSSGNQVGEQFF
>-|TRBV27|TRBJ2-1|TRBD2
TGTGCCAGCAGTTTATATGGACTAGCGGGAGGACTAACTAACAATGAGCAGTTCTTC
CASSLYGLAGGLTNNEQFF
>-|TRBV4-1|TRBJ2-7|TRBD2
TGCGCCAGCAGCCACACTAGCGGGAGAACCTACGAGCAGTACTTC
CASSHTSGRTYEQYF
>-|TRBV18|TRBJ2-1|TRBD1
TGTGCCAGCTCCCCCCGACTTCTGACAGGGAGTGAGCAGTTCTTC
CASSPRLLTGSEQFF
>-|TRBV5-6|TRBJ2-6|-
TGTGCCAGCAGCGTAACTGGGGCCAACGTCCTGACTTTC
CASSVTGANVLTF
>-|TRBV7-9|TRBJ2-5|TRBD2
TGTGCCAGCAGCTTACGGGGGGAGGGAGAGACCCAGTACTTC
CASSLRGEGETQYF
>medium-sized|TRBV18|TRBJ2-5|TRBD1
TGTGCCAGCTCACAGGGACAGGGGGAGACCCAGTACTTC
CASSQGQGETQYF
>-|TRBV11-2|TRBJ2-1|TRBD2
TGTGCCAGCAGCGTCGGAGCGGGAATTTACAATGAGCAGTTCTTC
CASSVGAGIYNEQFF
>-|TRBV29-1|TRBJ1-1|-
TGCAGCGGTTACTATCTCAATGAAGCTTTCTTT
CSGYYLNEAFF